These 24 T cell receptor beta chains were all obtained from the same sample, sequenced in a study of T-cell memory formation after mild COVID-19. TCRdb re-called the 5' RACE reads through MiXCR, storing one row per CDR3 protein. The sample lists 180,000 or so distinct CDR3 sequences; 16% were seen once. Input material: PBMCs or a T cell subset sorted from them (not recorded which). Every receptor here comes from an adult woman who had mild COVID-19 (a few samples of this study predate the infection). Cell type and time point are not known.

The rearrangement joins TRBV9 to TRBJ2-7; 7 bases line up with TRBD2. J gave up 6 bases and V 1 base, and 10 bases lay outside the gene matches. This CDR3 has 15 residues. Germline lookup yields CDR1 SGDLS and CDR2 YYNGEE. This CDR3 reads CASSVRAGEGSEQYF. DNA of the CDR3: TGTGCCAGCAGCGTACGGGCGGGAGAAGGATCCGAGCAGTACTTC.

The gene calls are TRBV12-3 or TRBV12-4 and TRBJ2-1; 11 nucleotides agree with TRBD1. CDR3 length: 18 residues. V was clipped by 3 bases and J by 4 bases; unmatched bases: 11. The CDR3 loop reads CASSFGGTGGGGYNEQFF. CDR3 in DNA: TGTGCCAGCAGTTTTGGAGGGACAGGGGGAGGAGGGTACAATGAGCAGTTCTTC.

This clonotype was picked up a small number of times. Here the CDR3 DNA reads TGTGCCAGCAGCCGTCAGTTCCCGACAGGGGGTCTCTATGGCTACACCTTC. Translation gives CASSRQFPTGGLYGYTF. V is TRBV6-4 and J is TRBJ1-2; 9 bases line up with TRBD1. Germline lookup yields CDR1 MRHNA and CDR2 SNTAGT. V shed 6 bases and J 4 bases; nucleotides not matched to a gene: 15. The CDR3 runs to 17 residues.

The rearrangement links TRBV7-9 to TRBJ2-2; D is perhaps TRBD1 (5 bases). The germline gives CDR1 SEHNR, CDR2 FQNEAQ (reference sequence). The CDR3 contains 15 residues. V lost 1 base and J 5 bases, leaving 11 bases between the germline ends. The CDR3 DNA reads as TGTGCCAGCAGCTTAGGACTGGGGCCGACCGGGGAGCTGTTTTTT. Its protein is CASSLGLGPTGELFF.

The chain employs TRBV7-9 and TRBJ2-2; 7 positions agree with TRBD1. V dropped 7 bases and J dropped 1; count of bases not matched to a gene: 6. The CDR3 loop spans 15 amino acids. Germline loops: CDR1 SEHNR, CDR2 FQNEAQ (reference sequence). The CDR3 bases are TGTGCCAGCACCACTAGACAGGGGAACACCGGGGAGCTGTTTTTT. Its protein is CASTTRQGNTGELFF. Variable domain in full (rest from reference TRBV7-9 and TRBJ2-2): DTGVSQNPRHKITKRGQNVTFRCDPISEHNRLYWYRQTLGQGPEFLTYFQNEAQLEKSRLLSDRFSAERPKGSFSTLEIQRTEQGDSAMYLCASTTRQGNTGELFFGEGSRLTVL.

This clonotype turned up a few times. The chain recombines TRBV12-3 or TRBV12-4 with TRBJ2-4; 9 bases line up with TRBD2. The length of the CDR3 is 17 residues. Germline trimming cut 4 bases from V and 1 base from J; bases unmatched to any gene: 8. CDR3 region: CASSSPSTSGAKNIQYF. For the CDR3, the DNA is TGTGCCAGCAGTTCCCCTTCGACTAGCGGTGCCAAAAACATTCAGTACTTC.

This clonotype has a count of ten or more. The rearrangement joins TRBV19 to TRBJ1-2, with 12 positions matching TRBD1. The CDR3 spans 16 residues. Germline V gene sequence: CDR1 LNHDA, CDR2 SQIVND (reference sequence). V shed 5 bases, J shed 9 bases, and the junction held 13 bases outside the gene matches. CDR3 residues: CASSPGTGGTGLRYTF. Here the CDR3 DNA reads TGTGCCAGTAGTCCAGGGACAGGGGGCACGGGATTGCGCTACACCTTC.

The CDR3 DNA is TGTGCCAGCAGCCAAGGGACCGCCCTGACGAATGAGCAGTTCTTC. Its translation is CASSQGTALTNEQFF. This rearrangement joins TRBV11-2 to TRBJ2-1, with D perhaps given as TRBD1 or TRBD2 (5 bases each). CDR1 is SGHAT and CDR2 is FQNNGV in the germline V gene. V was trimmed by 5 bases and J by 7 bases, leaving 18 bases between them. CDR3 length equals 15 residues.

Only a few counts were recorded for this clonotype. The genes are TRBV29-1 and TRBJ2-5; 14 nucleotides align to TRBD2. CDR3 size: 15 residues. Unmatched junction bases numbered 4, after V lost 2 bases and J lost 5 bases. The germline V gene has CDR1 SQVTM and CDR2 ANQGSEA. CDR3 loop: CSVERTSGGLETQYF. The CDR3 DNA reads TGCAGCGTTGAACGGACTAGCGGGGGGTTGGAGACCCAGTACTTC.

This clonotype was observed a handful of times. This rearrangement joins TRBV12-3 or TRBV12-4 to TRBJ2-1; D is undetermined. The CDR3 sequence is 14 residues long. Trimming took 4 bases from V and 2 from J, leaving 9 bases between them. The CDR3 sequence is CASSYDSTYNEQFF. The CDR3 DNA reads as TGTGCCAGCAGTTACGACTCGACCTACAATGAGCAGTTCTTC.

The chain is built from TRBV24-1 and TRBJ2-1; TRBD2 matches 7 bases. Per germline, CDR1 KGHDR and CDR2 SFDVKD. The CDR3 runs 15 residues. The V segment lost 1 base and the J segment 4 bases; nucleotides outside the gene matches: 3. The CDR3: CATSDFGGGYNEQFF. In DNA form, the CDR3 reads TGTGCCACCAGTGATTTTGGCGGGGGATACAATGAGCAGTTCTTC.

The V gene is TRBV20-1, the J gene TRBJ2-4, with a possible D match to TRBD2 (5 bases). V lost 3 bases and J lost 2, with 8 bases in between. CDR1 is DFQATT, CDR2 SNEGSKA, per germline (reference sequence). The CDR3 length is 13 residues. The CDR3 is CSASGKSKNIQYF. CDR3 nucleotide sequence: TGCAGTGCTAGCGGGAAATCCAAAAACATTCAGTACTTC.

The V and J genes are TRBV2 and TRBJ1-1, with a tentative D call TRBD1 (6 bases). V lost 6 bases and J 3 bases, leaving 11 bases between the germline ends. The germline V gene encodes CDR1 SNHLY and CDR2 FYNNEI. The CDR3 spans 13 residues. This CDR3 is CASRRTDYTEAFF. In nucleotides, the CDR3 is TGTGCCAGCAGAAGGACAGACTACACTGAAGCTTTCTTT.

This rearrangement joins TRBV12-3 or TRBV12-4 to TRBJ1-5; 7 nucleotides align to TRBD1. After removal of 6 bases from V and 4 bases from J, the junction contained 6 bases not matched to a gene. The CDR3 extends over 14 amino acids. The CDR3: CASSPGQMNQPQHF. CDR3 coding DNA: TGTGCCAGCAGCCCGGGACAGATGAATCAGCCCCAGCATTTT.

J is TRBJ2-1 and V is TRBV27, with D possibly TRBD1 on 7 matching bases. This CDR3 comprises 16 residues. In germline, CDR1 is MNHEY, CDR2 SMNVEV (reference sequence). V lost 7 bases, J lost 3 bases, and 19 bases lay in between. Written as DNA, the CDR3 is TGTGCCAGCACTCCGCGGGACAGAGTTTACTACAATGAGCAGTTCTTC. Translating it yields CASTPRDRVYYNEQFF.

This clonotype turned up a few times. The chain combines TRBV24-1 with TRBJ2-1; D is unresolved. The CDR3 sequence is 11 residues long. The germline V gene encodes CDR1 KGHDR and CDR2 SFDVKD. V gave up 4 bases and J gave up 10 bases, with 7 bases separating them. The DNA of the CDR3 is TGTGCCACCAGTGACTCTAAAGAGCAGTTCTTC. It specifies CATSDSKEQFF.

The chain is built from TRBV20-1 and TRBJ1-1; possible D gene TRBD1, 5 bases. The CDR3 consists of 14 residues. Germline CDR1 and CDR2: DFQATT and SNEGSKA (reference sequence). Trimming took 6 bases from V and 0 from J, leaving 14 bases between them. The DNA for the CDR3 is TGCAGTGCCATCCCGGGACGTATGAACACTGAAGCTTTCTTT. It translates to CSAIPGRMNTEAFF.

The chain combines TRBV2 with TRBJ1-4; tentative D call: TRBD1 (6 bases). The CDR3 extends over 14 amino acids. Germline loops: CDR1 SNHLY, CDR2 FYNNEI. V dropped 6 bases and J dropped 4 bases, with 12 bases sitting between them. The chain's CDR3 is CASRPGQNNEKLFF. The DNA of the CDR3 is TGTGCCAGCAGGCCCGGACAGAATAATGAAAAACTGTTTTTT.

The chain recombines TRBV11-2 with TRBJ2-2, with a weak D call TRBD1 (6 bases). V lost 3 bases and J 7 bases, leaving 12 bases between the germline ends. CDR3 size: 14 residues. Germline lookup yields CDR1 SGHAT and CDR2 FQNNGV. CDR3 in DNA: TGTGCCAGCAGCTTGGGGGCTCGAGGCGGGGAGCTGTTTTTT. This codes for CASSLGARGGELFF.

This clonotype was seen more than once but under ten times. This chain uses TRBV6-2 or TRBV6-3 with TRBJ1-1; D gene ambiguous. This CDR3 comprises 17 residues. The germline V gene encodes CDR1 MNHEY and CDR2 SVGEGT. The V end was cut by 5 bases, the J end by 2 bases, with 21 bases between. The CDR3 region has the DNA TGTGCCAGCAGTGCCATTGTGGCGGGTGATAGAAACACTGAAGCTTTCTTT. It is translated as CASSAIVAGDRNTEAFF.

This chain joins TRBV7-3 and TRBJ2-1, with TRBD1 matching over 9 bases. The germline CDR1 and CDR2 sequences are SGHTA and FQGTGA. The CDR3 runs 17 residues. V shed 5 bases, J shed 1 base, and the junction held 9 bases outside the gene matches. CDR3 bases: TGTGCCAGCAGCCCTCGCACCGGGACAGGGTCCTACAATGAGCAGTTCTTC. Translating it yields CASSPRTGTGSYNEQFF.

A few counts support this clonotype. A junction end diverges from the germline sequence, so it may reflect a read error. The rearrangement joins TRBV20-1 to TRBJ2-7, with 10 bases matching TRBD2. The germline V gene encodes CDR1 DFQATT and CDR2 SNEGSKA (reference sequence). There are 13 residues in the CDR3. The CDR3: CSARDTAGGPHPF. In DNA form, the CDR3 reads TGCAGTGCTAGAGACACAGCGGGAGGGCCACATCCTTTC.

The chain combines TRBV12-3 or TRBV12-4 with TRBJ1-5; D may be TRBD1 (6 bases). Trimming left V 8 bases short and J 6 bases short, with 11 bases between. This CDR3 has 12 residues. The CDR3: CASRRTVQPQHF. The CDR3 nucleotides are TGTGCCAGCCGTCGGACAGTTCAGCCCCAGCATTTT.

The chain joins TRBV7-9 to TRBJ2-7; D unresolved. Per the germline V gene, CDR1 is SEHNR and CDR2 is FQNEAQ (reference sequence). The CDR3 is 15 amino acids. V dropped 1 base and J dropped 3 bases, with 13 bases sitting between them. The CDR3 DNA sequence: TGTGCCAGCAGCTTAGTGGGTAGGATCATCTACGAGCAGTACTTC. Amino acids: CASSLVGRIIYEQYF.